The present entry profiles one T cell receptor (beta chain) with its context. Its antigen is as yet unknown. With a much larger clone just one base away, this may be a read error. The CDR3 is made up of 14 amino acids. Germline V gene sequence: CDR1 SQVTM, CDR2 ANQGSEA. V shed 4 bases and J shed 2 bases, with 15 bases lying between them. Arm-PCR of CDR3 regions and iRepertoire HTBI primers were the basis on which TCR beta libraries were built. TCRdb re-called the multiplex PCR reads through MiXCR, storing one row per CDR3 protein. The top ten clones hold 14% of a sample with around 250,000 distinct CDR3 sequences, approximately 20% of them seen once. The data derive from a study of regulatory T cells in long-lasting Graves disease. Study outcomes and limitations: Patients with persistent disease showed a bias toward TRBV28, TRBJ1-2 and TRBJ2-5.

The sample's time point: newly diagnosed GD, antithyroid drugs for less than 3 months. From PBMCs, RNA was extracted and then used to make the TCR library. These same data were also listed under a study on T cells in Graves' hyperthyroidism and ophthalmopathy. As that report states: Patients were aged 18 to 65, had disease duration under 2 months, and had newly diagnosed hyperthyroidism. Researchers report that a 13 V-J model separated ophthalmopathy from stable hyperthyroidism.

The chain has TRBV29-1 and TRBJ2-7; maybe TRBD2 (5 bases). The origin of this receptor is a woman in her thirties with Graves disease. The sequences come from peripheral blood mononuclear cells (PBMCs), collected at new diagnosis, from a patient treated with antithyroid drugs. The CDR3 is CSVVLLSETYEQYF. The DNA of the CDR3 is TGCAGCGTTGTACTCCTTAGCGAAACCTACGAGCAGTACTTC.